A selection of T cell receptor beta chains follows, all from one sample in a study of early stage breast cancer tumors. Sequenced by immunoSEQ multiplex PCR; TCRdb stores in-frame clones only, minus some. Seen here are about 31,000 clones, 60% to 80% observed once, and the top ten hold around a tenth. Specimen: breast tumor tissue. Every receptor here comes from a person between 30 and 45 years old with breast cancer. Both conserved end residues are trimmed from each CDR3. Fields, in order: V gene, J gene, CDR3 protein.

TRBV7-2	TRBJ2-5	ASSSPRETQY
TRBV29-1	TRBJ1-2	SVEVQLGYGYT
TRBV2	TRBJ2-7	ASSERYRRERYEQY
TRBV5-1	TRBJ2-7	ASSLVGDEQY
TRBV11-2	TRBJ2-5	ASRNRPEGQETQY
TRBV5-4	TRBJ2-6	ASSWRTGNDGANVLT
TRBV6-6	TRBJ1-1	ASSGTGDLNTEAF
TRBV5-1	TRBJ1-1	ASSSRTGGAF
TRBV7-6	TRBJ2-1	ASSLGLAGGTGNEQF
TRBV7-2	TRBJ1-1	ASSLVGGLSTEAF
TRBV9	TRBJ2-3	ASSVYTDTQY
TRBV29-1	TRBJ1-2	SVYENYGYT
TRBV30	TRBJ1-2	AWSAFTGPYGYT
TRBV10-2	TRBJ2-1	ATKFFLGQGSKNEQF
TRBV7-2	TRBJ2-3	ASSSYTDTQY